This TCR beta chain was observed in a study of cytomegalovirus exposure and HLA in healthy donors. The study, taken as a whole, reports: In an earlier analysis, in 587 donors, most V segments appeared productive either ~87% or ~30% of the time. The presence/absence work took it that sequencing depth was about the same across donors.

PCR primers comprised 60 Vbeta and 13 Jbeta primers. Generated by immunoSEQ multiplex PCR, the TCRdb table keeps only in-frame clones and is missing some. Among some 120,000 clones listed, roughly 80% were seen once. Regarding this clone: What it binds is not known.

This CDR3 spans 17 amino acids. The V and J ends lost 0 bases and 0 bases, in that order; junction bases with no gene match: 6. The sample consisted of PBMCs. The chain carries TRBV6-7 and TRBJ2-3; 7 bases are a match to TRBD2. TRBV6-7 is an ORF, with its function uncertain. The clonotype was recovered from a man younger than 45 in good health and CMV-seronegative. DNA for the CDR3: TGTGCCAGCAGTTACTCGAATGCAGCGGGGAGCACAGATACGCAGTATTTT. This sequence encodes CASSYSNAAGSTDTQYF.